Here is one TCR beta chain with its context. This sample was included in a study of blood T cell repertoires in COVID-19. Study as a whole: T cells, B-cell-depleted T cells, or PBMCs provided the cDNA or gDNA that served as material.

This table comes from immunoSEQ multiplex PCR, and its TCRdb copy is limited to in-frame clones, with some not included. This sample has a few hundred thousand clones, with around 84% found just once. Trimming pared 2 bases from V and 2 bases from J, leaving 13 bases between. This CDR3 contains 15 residues. Germline-derived CDR1 and CDR2 are SGHTA and FQGTGA. This chain joins TRBV7-3 and TRBJ2-7; D is perhaps TRBD2 (6 bases). The TCR sequence derives from a woman aged 40-49 years who had recovered from COVID-19. Sequenced input: peripheral blood. In DNA, the CDR3 is TGTGCCAGCAGCTTATCCCGGGACTCCACCTACGAGCAGTACTTC. This gives the protein CASSLSRDSTYEQYF.